Listed here are 7 T cell receptor beta chains from one sample, sequenced in a study of CD8 T cells in ankylosing spondylitis. No cognate antigen is known for these TCRs. From the 5' RACE reads, TCRdb called clonotypes with MiXCR, one entry per CDR3 protein. The table records 400,000 or so distinct CDR3 sequences, 25% to 30% of them present only once. Study-wide results and caveats: The study identified a TCR beta motif of several highly homologous variants that appeared characteristic of ankylosing spondylitis blood.

The material sequenced was blood, either unsorted or a sorted T cell fraction (not recorded which). These receptors all stem from a male donor with ankylosing spondylitis.

The V gene is TRBV5-4, the J gene TRBJ1-2; D remains unclear. Germline CDR1 reads SGHNT; CDR2 reads YYREEE (reference sequence). Trimming pared 1 base from V and 5 bases from J, leaving 9 bases between. This CDR3 spans 13 amino acids. The CDR3 region is CASSLKGGYGYTF. As DNA, the CDR3 is TGTGCCAGCAGCTTGAAGGGAGGTTATGGCTACACCTTC. Using reference TRBV5-4 and TRBJ1-2 for the parts outside the CDR3, the full variable domain is ETGVTQSPTHLIKTRGQQVTLRCSSQSGHNTVSWYQQALGQGPQFIFQYYREEENGRGNFPPRFSGLQFPNYSSELNVNALELDDSALYLCASSLKGGYGYTFGSGTRLTVV.

The V gene is TRBV20-1, the J gene TRBJ2-3, with 9 bases that match TRBD2. Trimming took 1 base from V and 2 from J; bases not matched to a gene: 16. The germline V gene has CDR1 DFQATT and CDR2 SNEGSKA (reference sequence). This CDR3 has 19 residues. The CDR3 is CSARGGLAGGPGVTDTQYF. The CDR3 coding sequence is TGCAGTGCTAGAGGCGGTCTTGCGGGAGGGCCGGGGGTCACAGATACGCAGTATTTT.

The V call is TRBV20-1, the J call TRBJ2-1; D possibly corresponds to TRBD2 (6 bases). Germline values: CDR1 DFQATT, CDR2 SNEGSKA (reference sequence). This CDR3 has 15 amino acids. The germline V and J ends were trimmed by 1 base and 7 bases, with 17 bases remaining between them. The DNA for the CDR3 is TGCAGTGCTAGAGCCCCGGGAGCTCCGATTAATGAGCAGTTCTTC. Amino acid sequence: CSARAPGAPINEQFF.

In this sample, this clonotype turned up once. The chain uses TRBV11-2 and TRBJ1-6; weak D call: TRBD1 (6 bases). Between the trimmed V and J ends, which lost 7 bases and 15 bases, there was a span of 16 bases. The germline V gene has CDR1 SGHAT and CDR2 FQNNGV. This CDR3 has 12 amino acids. The CDR3 DNA follows: TGTGCCAGCAACCTTTTGGGGGGCAGCCTCCACTTT. Its protein product is CASNLLGGSLHF.

V usage is TRBV5-1 and J usage is TRBJ1-4; the match to TRBD1 covers 7 bases. Per the germline V gene, CDR1 is SGHRS and CDR2 is YFSETQ. V shed 0 bases, J shed 5 bases, and the junction held 4 bases outside the gene matches. The CDR3 extends over 15 amino acids. Here the CDR3 DNA reads TGCGCCAGCAGCTTGGCCGGGACAGAGAATGAAAAACTGTTTTTT. Protein product: CASSLAGTENEKLFF.

This clonotype was counted ten times or more. J is TRBJ2-7 and V is TRBV5-1; tentative D call: TRBD2 (5 bases). Germline V gene sequence: CDR1 SGHRS, CDR2 YFSETQ. CDR3 size: 13 residues. Trimming stripped 4 bases from V and 0 bases from J, with 8 bases between. CDR3 sequence reads: CASSRGNSYEQYF. DNA of the CDR3: TGCGCCAGCAGCAGAGGGAACTCCTACGAGCAGTACTTC.

This clonotype has just a few counts. This chain joins TRBV3-1 and TRBJ1-1, with D possibly matching TRBD1 (6 bases). Deletions cut 2 bases from V and 9 bases from J, with 10 bases between. This CDR3 spans 12 amino acids. The germline gives CDR1 LGHDT, CDR2 YNNKEL (reference sequence). The CDR3 DNA follows: TGTGCCAGCAGCCAAACAGGGTGGAAAGCTTTCTTT. Protein product: CASSQTGWKAFF.